The 15 T cell receptor beta chains below were found in one sample sequenced in a study of CD8 T cells in Susac syndrome. RNA amounts of about 0.45 to 1 ug underwent reverse transcription with random hexamers. TCRdb re-analysed the immunoSEQ multiplex PCR reads in MiXCR, keeping a single row per CDR3 protein. Of approximately 120,000 distinct CDR3 sequences detected, around 90% appear once; the ten largest clones hold approximately 0.13%. Specimen: CD8+ T cells from PBMCs. Receptors were obtained from a human donor in good health.

The J gene is TRBJ1-1, the V gene TRBV25-1; the D gene is possibly TRBD1 (5 bases). Germline CDR1 and CDR2: MGHDK and SYGVNS. V gave up 1 base and J gave up 1 base, with 16 bases separating them. The CDR3 consists of 17 residues. The CDR3 bases are TGTGCCAGCAGTGAATCGTCATCAGGGCGCCCGAACACTGAAGCTTTCTTT. It is translated as CASSESSSGRPNTEAFF.

The CDR3: CASSLASGGRPYNEQFF. In nucleotides, the CDR3 is TGTGCCAGCAGCTTAGCTTCGGGGGGACGGCCCTACAATGAGCAGTTCTTC. The J gene is TRBJ2-1, the V gene TRBV7-9, with TRBD2 matching 7 bases. Germline CDR1 is SEHNR and CDR2 is FQNEAQ (reference sequence). With V trimmed by 0 bases and J by 2 bases, 7 bases remained unmatched. The CDR3 consists of 17 residues.

V is TRBV20-1 and J is TRBJ1-2; 8 nucleotides align to TRBD1. Germline loops: CDR1 DFQATT, CDR2 SNEGSKA (reference sequence). The CDR3 sequence is 13 residues long. J was trimmed by 4 bases and V by 6 bases; bases with no gene match: 7. CDR3 sequence (DNA): TGCAGTGCCCCGGACAGGGAGGGCTATGGCTACACCTTC. Translating it yields CSAPDREGYGYTF.

The count of this clonotype is one. This CDR3 reads CSVVLETQYF. The CDR3 DNA follows: TGCAGCGTTGTATTGGAGACCCAGTACTTC. The chain links TRBV29-1 to TRBJ2-5; D is ambiguous. This CDR3 is 10 amino acids long. The germline V gene encodes CDR1 SQVTM and CDR2 ANQGSEA. The V gene lost 4 bases and the J gene lost 5 bases, with 5 bases spanning the gap.

CDR3 amino acids: CASSLNVRGAAKNIQYF. As DNA, the CDR3 is TGTGCCAGCAGCCTCAATGTCAGGGGGGCGGCCAAAAACATTCAGTACTTC. The rearrangement links TRBV3-1 to TRBJ2-4, with D perhaps matching TRBD1 (7 bases). Germline V gives CDR1 LGHDT, CDR2 YNNKEL (reference sequence). The CDR3 contains 17 residues. V was shortened by 4 bases and J by 1 base, with 17 bases between the two germline ends.

The chain couples TRBV20-1 to TRBJ2-7; D perhaps matches TRBD1 (6 bases). The germline V and J ends were trimmed by 7 bases and 3 bases, with 16 bases remaining between them. The CDR3 consists of 13 residues. Germline V gene sequence: CDR1 DFQATT, CDR2 SNEGSKA (reference sequence). DNA for the CDR3: TGCAGTGTGGGGGCTAGACTGGACTACGAGCAGTACTTC. Its protein is CSVGARLDYEQYF.

This clonotype was picked up one time. The chain joins TRBV29-1 to TRBJ1-2, with TRBD1 as a possible D gene (6 bases). Trimming pared 5 bases from V and 7 bases from J, leaving 14 bases between. This CDR3 comprises 12 residues. The V gene's germline CDR1 is SQVTM and CDR2 ANQGSEA. CDR3 residues: CSVKTGFGGYTF. The CDR3 DNA reads TGCAGCGTTAAAACAGGGTTCGGTGGCTACACCTTC. Complete variable domain (other parts from reference TRBV29-1 and TRBJ1-2): SAVISQKPSRDICQRGTSLTIQCQVDSQVTMMFWYRQQPGQSLTLIATANQGSEATYESGFVIDKFPISRPNLTFSTLTVSNMSPEDSSIYLCSVKTGFGGYTFGSGTRLTVV.

The gene calls are TRBV6-2 or TRBV6-3 and TRBJ2-7, with TRBD1 matching 12 bases. CDR1 and CDR2 from the germline V gene are MNHEY and SVGEGT. The CDR3 spans 13 residues. Germline trimming cut 8 bases from V and 7 bases from J; bases unmatched to any gene: 6. DNA for the CDR3: TGTGCCAGCCTCGGGACAGGGGGCAGAGAGCAGTACTTC. This codes for CASLGTGGREQYF.

This chain joins TRBV7-2 and TRBJ1-1; no firm D call. V was clipped by 3 bases and J by 6 bases, with 11 bases between them. CDR3 length equals 13 residues. Germline CDR1 reads SGHTA; CDR2 reads FQGNSA. In DNA, the CDR3 is TGTGCCAGCAGCTTGGCGGACGGGGCTGAAGCTTTCTTT. Amino acids: CASSLADGAEAFF. The full variable domain, with the rest looked up from reference TRBV7-2 and TRBJ1-1, is GAGVSQSPSNKVTEKGKDVELRCDPISGHTALYWYRQSLGQGLEFLIYFQGNSAPDKSGLPSDRFSAERTGGSVSTLTIQRTQQEDSAVYLCASSLADGAEAFFGQGTRLTVV.

Details on this clonotype: Mismatch with germline at one junction end may stem from a read error. The rearrangement joins TRBV20-1 to TRBJ2-1, with D possibly called TRBD1 or TRBD2 (6 bases each). The CDR3 runs 12 residues. The germline V gene encodes CDR1 DFQATT and CDR2 SNEGSKA (reference sequence). The CDR3 DNA reads TGCAGTGCTAGAGATCCTGGGGGGCTGTCCTCCTTC. This sequence encodes CSARDPGGLSSF.

The J gene is TRBJ2-1, the V gene TRBV9; 14 bases map to TRBD2. Germline V gene data show CDR1 as SGDLS and CDR2 as YYNGEE. CDR3 length equals 16 residues. Germline trimming cut 5 bases from V and 0 bases from J; bases unmatched to any gene: 1. The CDR3: CASSGTSGGSYNEQFF. CDR3 nucleotide sequence: TGTGCCAGCAGTGGGACTAGCGGGGGCTCCTACAATGAGCAGTTCTTC. Supplemented by reference TRBV9 and TRBJ2-1, the full variable domain reads DSGVTQTPKHLITATGQRVTLRCSPRSGDLSVYWYQQSLDQGLQFLIQYYNGEERAKGNILERFSAQQFPDLHSELNLSSLELGDSALYFCASSGTSGGSYNEQFFGPGTRLTVL.

This chain connects TRBV15 to TRBJ2-2; no clear D gene. The ends were cut back, 8 bases at V and 6 bases at J, with 10 bases in the middle. Germline V gene data show CDR1 as LNHNV and CDR2 as YYDKDF (reference sequence). The CDR3 spans 12 residues. The CDR3 DNA is TGTGCCACCCGACTCGGCGCCGGGGAGCTGTTTTTT. The encoded protein is CATRLGAGELFF.

This chain links TRBV20-1 with TRBJ1-1, with D possibly matching TRBD1 (5 bases). CDR1 and CDR2 (germline): DFQATT, SNEGSKA (reference sequence). Deletions cut 3 bases from V and 5 bases from J, with 10 bases between. The CDR3 length is 12 residues. Here the CDR3 reads CSASLGTTEAFF. The CDR3 region has the DNA TGCAGTGCTAGCCTCGGGACGACTGAAGCTTTCTTT.

This clonotype was seen just once. The chain uses TRBV24-1 and TRBJ2-1; TRBD2 matches at 9 bases. The J segment lost 4 bases and the V segment lost 5 bases, leaving 5 bases of the junction unmatched. CDR1 is KGHDR and CDR2 is SFDVKD in the germline V gene. This CDR3 has 15 amino acids. The CDR3 DNA follows: TGTGCCACCAGTGCGACTAGCGGAGTTTACAATGAGCAGTTCTTC. This encodes CATSATSGVYNEQFF.

V gene TRBV3-1 combines with J gene TRBJ2-7; 10 bases fit TRBD2. The germline CDR1 and CDR2 sequences are LGHDT and YNNKEL (reference sequence). V shed 0 bases and J 3 bases; nucleotides not matched to a gene: 5. This CDR3 has 16 amino acids. CDR3 in amino acids: CASSQDRTSGGYEQYF. The CDR3 bases are TGTGCCAGCAGCCAAGATAGGACTAGCGGTGGCTACGAGCAGTACTTC.